These T cell receptor beta chains were read from a single sample in a study of T cells after yellow fever vaccination. MiXCR was run by TCRdb on the 5' RACE reads, yielding one entry per CDR3 protein. The table shows roughly 150,000 distinct CDR3 sequences, with around 7.7% occurring only once. The sequences come from CD4+ T cells sorted from PBMCs, collected 5 days after the yellow fever booster vaccination. All receptors derive from a man aged 25 to 40 who received the YFV17D yellow fever vaccine. The CDR3 runs from the conserved cysteine through the conserved F or W. Fields, in order: J gene, clone size, V gene, D gene, CDR3 protein, CDR3 DNA. The D gene is left open where the match is weak. Not every row has a clone size; where given, it reads once, few, many or a size class.

j_call: TRBJ1-5; clone_size: many; v_call: TRBV10-2; d_call: .; cdr3_aa: CASSEGGGQPQHF; cdr3_nt: TGCGCCAGCAGTGAGGGGGGCGGGCAGCCCCAGCATTTT
j_call: TRBJ1-6; clone_size: many; v_call: TRBV14; d_call: .; cdr3_aa: CASSQVHVNSPLHF; cdr3_nt: TGTGCCAGCAGCCAAGTTCACGTGAATTCACCCCTCCACTTT
j_call: TRBJ2-7; clone_size: many; v_call: TRBV7-2; d_call: .; cdr3_aa: CASSLDPRSYEQYF; cdr3_nt: TGTGCCAGCAGCTTAGACCCACGCTCCTACGAGCAGTACTTC
j_call: TRBJ2-3; clone_size: many; v_call: TRBV5-1; d_call: .; cdr3_aa: CASSFAGEDTQYF; cdr3_nt: TGCGCCAGCAGCTTCGCAGGGGAAGATACGCAGTATTTT
j_call: TRBJ2-3; clone_size: many; v_call: TRBV12-3/TRBV12-4; d_call: TRBD2; cdr3_aa: CASSYWGLAGPDTQYF; cdr3_nt: TGTGCCAGCAGTTATTGGGGACTAGCGGGACCAGATACGCAGTATTTT
j_call: TRBJ2-7; clone_size: .; v_call: TRBV7-2; d_call: TRBD2; cdr3_aa: CASSPQAGAIGQYF; cdr3_nt: TGTGCCAGCAGCCCGCAGGCGGGAGCTATCGGGCAGTACTTC
j_call: TRBJ2-5; clone_size: .; v_call: TRBV3-1; d_call: TRBD2; cdr3_aa: CATTQGLAGTGVETQYF; cdr3_nt: TGTGCCACCACCCAGGGACTAGCGGGAACGGGGGTGGAGACCCAGTACTTC
j_call: TRBJ2-7; clone_size: few; v_call: TRBV24-1; d_call: TRBD2; cdr3_aa: CDAPGTREQYF; cdr3_nt: TGTGACGCCCCGGGGACTAGGGAGCAGTACTTC
j_call: TRBJ2-1; clone_size: many; v_call: TRBV7-2; d_call: TRBD1; cdr3_aa: CASSFGRGLGNEQFF; cdr3_nt: TGTGCCAGCAGCTTTGGCAGGGGGCTTGGCAATGAGCAGTTCTTC
j_call: TRBJ2-3; clone_size: many; v_call: TRBV11-2; d_call: .; cdr3_aa: CASSVPRGGSPLTDTQYF; cdr3_nt: TGTGCCAGCAGCGTCCCTAGGGGGGGCAGTCCGCTCACAGATACGCAGTATTTT
j_call: TRBJ2-5; clone_size: .; v_call: TRBV29-1; d_call: .; cdr3_aa: CSEYIRGQETQYF; cdr3_nt: TGCAGCGAATATATTAGGGGGCAAGAGACCCAGTACTTC